Listed below are T cell receptor beta chains from one sample, sequenced in a study of T cell repertoires in cytomegalovirus infection. Each CDR3 protein gets one entry after TCRdb re-called the reads with MiXCR. The sample yields hundreds of thousands of distinct CDR3 sequences, about 24% seen once. The specimen was CD8+ T cells from PBMCs. The receptors stem from a human donor in good health (CMV status not recorded). Some clones in this sample may be carry-over from other donors' samples. CDR3s include the opening cysteine and the closing phenylalanine or tryptophan. Each record gives: clone size, CDR3 length, V gene, J gene, D gene, CDR3 DNA, CDR3 protein. D genes are given only for firm matches. Expanded clones are given a class, and other clones once, few, many or no size at all.

clone_size: -
cdr3_length: 13
v_call: TRBV6-5
j_call: TRBJ1-5
d_call: -
cdr3_nt: TGTGCCAGCAGTTACGTGGGCGGACAGCCCCAGCATTTT
cdr3_aa: CASSYVGGQPQHF

clone_size: -
cdr3_length: 20
v_call: TRBV23-1
j_call: TRBJ2-5
d_call: -
cdr3_nt: TGCGCCAGCAGTCAAACGGCTCCTTGGATTGGGGGGGGGCTCCAAGAGACCCAGTACTTC
cdr3_aa: CASSQTAPWIGGGLQETQYF

clone_size: many
cdr3_length: 16
v_call: TRBV6-6
j_call: TRBJ2-7
d_call: TRBD1
cdr3_nt: TGTGCCAGCAGTTACTCGAACTCACAGGGGTTCCACGAGCAGTACTTC
cdr3_aa: CASSYSNSQGFHEQYF

clone_size: -
cdr3_length: 15
v_call: TRBV2
j_call: TRBJ2-7
d_call: -
cdr3_nt: TGTGCCAGCAGTGAGAGGGCAGGGGACGCCTACGAGCAGTACTTC
cdr3_aa: CASSERAGDAYEQYF

clone_size: few
cdr3_length: 17
v_call: TRBV28
j_call: TRBJ2-1
d_call: -
cdr3_nt: TGTGCCAGCAGTTTGGAGGGACAGCAATCGTCCTACAATGAGCAGTTCTTC
cdr3_aa: CASSLEGQQSSYNEQFF

clone_size: -
cdr3_length: 15
v_call: TRBV29-1
j_call: TRBJ2-3
d_call: -
cdr3_nt: TGCAGCGTTATGGGGCAGCGACCCGGCACAGATACGCAGTATTTT
cdr3_aa: CSVMGQRPGTDTQYF

clone_size: few
cdr3_length: 14
v_call: TRBV5-1
j_call: TRBJ1-5
d_call: TRBD1
cdr3_nt: TGCGCCAGCAGCCCCGGGACAGGGTATGAGCCCCAGCATTTT
cdr3_aa: CASSPGTGYEPQHF

clone_size: many
cdr3_length: 18
v_call: TRBV5-1
j_call: TRBJ2-2
d_call: TRBD1
cdr3_nt: TGCGCCCTTACTATAAGGGACAGGTCAAGAGAGGAACCCGGGGAGCTGTTTTTT
cdr3_aa: CALTIRDRSREEPGELFF

clone_size: -
cdr3_length: 15
v_call: TRBV4-3
j_call: TRBJ1-5
d_call: -
cdr3_nt: TGCGCCAGCAGCCGAGCGATAGGGCAGAATCAGCCCCAGCATTTT
cdr3_aa: CASSRAIGQNQPQHF

clone_size: few
cdr3_length: 15
v_call: TRBV28
j_call: TRBJ1-4
d_call: -
cdr3_nt: TGTGCCAACCAAATGGCAGACTTAACTAATGAAAAACTGTTTTTT
cdr3_aa: CANQMADLTNEKLFF

clone_size: -
cdr3_length: 14
v_call: TRBV28
j_call: TRBJ2-7
d_call: TRBD1
cdr3_nt: TGTGCCAGCAGGTCGACAGGGGGGAGGTACGAGCAGTACTTC
cdr3_aa: CASRSTGGRYEQYF

clone_size: -
cdr3_length: 19
v_call: TRBV5-4
j_call: TRBJ2-3
d_call: -
cdr3_nt: TGTGCCAGCAGATATGGGGCACTGCCGGGACTCTTTCTTCCAGATACGCAGTATTTT
cdr3_aa: CASRYGALPGLFLPDTQYF

clone_size: few
cdr3_length: 13
v_call: TRBV29-1
j_call: TRBJ2-1
d_call: TRBD2
cdr3_nt: TGCAGCGTTGGACTAGCAAACTACAATGAGCAGTTCTTC
cdr3_aa: CSVGLANYNEQFF

clone_size: -
cdr3_length: 12
v_call: TRBV25-1
j_call: TRBJ2-7
d_call: -
cdr3_nt: TGTGCCAGCAGTGAAGATAAATACGAGCAGTACTTC
cdr3_aa: CASSEDKYEQYF

clone_size: few
cdr3_length: 11
v_call: TRBV25-1
j_call: TRBJ1-2
d_call: -
cdr3_nt: TGTGCCAGCACTGGGTTCGATGGCTACACCTTC
cdr3_aa: CASTGFDGYTF

clone_size: few
cdr3_length: 16
v_call: TRBV5-6
j_call: TRBJ2-1
d_call: -
cdr3_nt: TGTGCCAGCAGCTCAAACTTCCTCTTCGGGGACAATGAGCAGTTCTTC
cdr3_aa: CASSSNFLFGDNEQFF

clone_size: -
cdr3_length: 15
v_call: TRBV5-5
j_call: TRBJ1-4
d_call: -
cdr3_nt: TGTGCCAGCAGCTTGGAGACGGGGCTAGGTGAAAAACTGTTTTTT
cdr3_aa: CASSLETGLGEKLFF

clone_size: many
cdr3_length: 17
v_call: TRBV7-6
j_call: TRBJ2-1
d_call: -
cdr3_nt: TGTGCCAGCAGCTTCCCTTTGACAGGATCCTCCTACAATGAGCAGTTCTTC
cdr3_aa: CASSFPLTGSSYNEQFF

clone_size: -
cdr3_length: 17
v_call: TRBV20-1
j_call: TRBJ1-1
d_call: -
cdr3_nt: TGCAGTGCCCGAACCGGGGGACTGAGCTTCTCGAACACTGAAGCTTTCTTT
cdr3_aa: CSARTGGLSFSNTEAFF

clone_size: few
cdr3_length: 10
v_call: TRBV6-5
j_call: TRBJ2-3
d_call: -
cdr3_nt: TGTGCCAGCAGTTACTCGCCCGAGTATTTT
cdr3_aa: CASSYSPEYF

clone_size: many
cdr3_length: 13
v_call: TRBV5-1
j_call: TRBJ1-1
d_call: -
cdr3_nt: TGCGCCAGCACGATGGATATGAACACTGAAGCTTTCTTT
cdr3_aa: CASTMDMNTEAFF

clone_size: many
cdr3_length: 14
v_call: TRBV12-3/TRBV12-4
j_call: TRBJ2-3
d_call: -
cdr3_nt: TGTGCCAGCAGTTTCGACGGGAGCACAGATACGCAGTATTTT
cdr3_aa: CASSFDGSTDTQYF

clone_size: many
cdr3_length: 15
v_call: TRBV7-9
j_call: TRBJ2-5
d_call: -
cdr3_nt: TGTGCCAGCAGCCCGTACGGAGGGGATGGGGAGACCCAGTACTTC
cdr3_aa: CASSPYGGDGETQYF

clone_size: -
cdr3_length: 13
v_call: TRBV19
j_call: TRBJ2-7
d_call: TRBD1
cdr3_nt: TGTGCCAGTAGTGCTACAGGGGCCTACGAGCAGTACTTC
cdr3_aa: CASSATGAYEQYF

clone_size: -
cdr3_length: 16
v_call: TRBV28
j_call: TRBJ1-1
d_call: -
cdr3_nt: TGTGCCAGCAGTTTATCCTTCGGGGGACCGAACACTGAAGCTTTCTTT
cdr3_aa: CASSLSFGGPNTEAFF

clone_size: many
cdr3_length: 19
v_call: TRBV7-3
j_call: TRBJ2-5
d_call: TRBD2
cdr3_nt: TGTGCCAGCAGCCCCCGGACTAGCGGGGGCCCTCACCGACAAGAGACCCAGTACTTC
cdr3_aa: CASSPRTSGGPHRQETQYF

clone_size: few
cdr3_length: 15
v_call: TRBV7-9
j_call: TRBJ1-6
d_call: TRBD1
cdr3_nt: TGTGCCAGCAGCTTAGCGACAGGGATTGATTCACCCCTCCACTTT
cdr3_aa: CASSLATGIDSPLHF

clone_size: -
cdr3_length: 14
v_call: TRBV6-6
j_call: TRBJ2-5
d_call: -
cdr3_nt: TGTACCAGCAGTTACGGGGCCGAGACGGGGACCCAGTACTTC
cdr3_aa: CTSSYGAETGTQYF

clone_size: many
cdr3_length: 15
v_call: TRBV11-3
j_call: TRBJ2-1
d_call: TRBD1
cdr3_nt: TGTGCCAGCAGCTTACGAAAGGACAGGGGAAATGAGCAGTTCTTC
cdr3_aa: CASSLRKDRGNEQFF

clone_size: -
cdr3_length: 11
v_call: TRBV27
j_call: TRBJ2-1
d_call: -
cdr3_nt: TGTGCCAGCAGTGTGGGGGGTGAGCAGTTCTTC
cdr3_aa: CASSVGGEQFF

clone_size: -
cdr3_length: 17
v_call: TRBV9
j_call: TRBJ1-6
d_call: TRBD1
cdr3_nt: TGTGCCAGCAGCGTAGCGCTCGGACAGGGGGCAAATTCACCCCTCCACTTT
cdr3_aa: CASSVALGQGANSPLHF

clone_size: few
cdr3_length: 12
v_call: TRBV27
j_call: TRBJ2-2
d_call: -
cdr3_nt: TGTGCCACCCTGGGGGGCACCGGGGAGCTGTTTTTT
cdr3_aa: CATLGGTGELFF

clone_size: -
cdr3_length: 15
v_call: TRBV6-6
j_call: TRBJ2-7
d_call: -
cdr3_nt: TGTGCCAGCAGTTACTCGAGGGCAAACCACTACGAGCAGTACTTC
cdr3_aa: CASSYSRANHYEQYF

clone_size: many
cdr3_length: 15
v_call: TRBV7-8
j_call: TRBJ2-5
d_call: -
cdr3_nt: TGTGCCAGCAGCCTAACCGGGCGCCCAAGAGAGACCCAGTACTTC
cdr3_aa: CASSLTGRPRETQYF

clone_size: -
cdr3_length: 12
v_call: TRBV27
j_call: TRBJ2-3
d_call: -
cdr3_nt: TGTGCCAGCAGTTTTATCTCAGATACGCAGTATTTT
cdr3_aa: CASSFISDTQYF

clone_size: few
cdr3_length: 17
v_call: TRBV7-9
j_call: TRBJ2-6
d_call: -
cdr3_nt: TGTGCCAGCAGCTTAGAACAGTCGTACTCTGGGGCCAACGTCCTGACTTTC
cdr3_aa: CASSLEQSYSGANVLTF

clone_size: -
cdr3_length: 15
v_call: TRBV7-9
j_call: TRBJ1-1
d_call: TRBD1
cdr3_nt: TGTGCCAGCAGCAACCGACAGGGCCCGAACACTGAAGCTTTCTTT
cdr3_aa: CASSNRQGPNTEAFF

clone_size: many
cdr3_length: 15
v_call: TRBV25-1
j_call: TRBJ1-1
d_call: -
cdr3_nt: TGTGCCAGCATGGAACGGACGCCAGAGAACACTGAAGCTTTCTTT
cdr3_aa: CASMERTPENTEAFF

clone_size: many
cdr3_length: 15
v_call: TRBV11-2
j_call: TRBJ1-5
d_call: -
cdr3_nt: TGTGCCAGCAGCTTAGAACAGGGACCGAATCAGCCCCAGCATTTT
cdr3_aa: CASSLEQGPNQPQHF

clone_size: few
cdr3_length: 14
v_call: TRBV7-4
j_call: TRBJ2-1
d_call: TRBD1
cdr3_nt: TGTGCCAGCAGCTTATGGGACAGGTACAATGAGCAGTTCTTC
cdr3_aa: CASSLWDRYNEQFF

clone_size: -
cdr3_length: 14
v_call: TRBV4-1
j_call: TRBJ2-5
d_call: -
cdr3_nt: TGCGCCAGCAGCCAAGATCCAGCGCAAGAGACCCAGTACTTC
cdr3_aa: CASSQDPAQETQYF

clone_size: -
cdr3_length: 15
v_call: TRBV20-1
j_call: TRBJ2-1
d_call: TRBD1
cdr3_nt: TGCAGTGCTCCACTTACGGGACAGGGATACAATGAGCAGTTCTTC
cdr3_aa: CSAPLTGQGYNEQFF